These 5 T cell receptor beta chains share one sample of origin, sequenced in a study of T-cell memory formation after mild COVID-19. TCRdb re-derived calls from the 5' RACE reads in MiXCR, one entry per CDR3 protein. This sample yields a few hundred thousand distinct CDR3 sequences, of which 16% are seen a single time; under 25% belongs to the top ten. The specimen was PBMCs or a T cell subset sorted from them (not recorded which). These receptors all stem from a man between 18 and 35 years old who had mild COVID-19 (a few samples of this study predate the infection). Cell type and time point are not known.

This chain links TRBV29-1 with TRBJ2-1; D is ambiguous. Trimming pared 4 bases from V and 9 bases from J, leaving 13 bases between. From germline, CDR1 is SQVTM and CDR2 ANQGSEA. The CDR3 spans 12 residues. The CDR3 region is CSVGRDRVEQFF. Written as DNA, the CDR3 is TGCAGCGTTGGTAGGGATCGGGTTGAGCAGTTCTTC.

V usage is TRBV6-5 and J usage is TRBJ1-1; no definite D call. The germline V and J ends were trimmed by 4 bases and 3 bases, with 12 bases remaining between them. Germline assignment: CDR1 MNHEY and CDR2 SVGAGI. The CDR3 contains 14 residues. CDR3 sequence: CASSLDVRYTEAFF. CDR3 DNA sequence: TGTGCCAGCAGTTTGGATGTACGATACACTGAAGCTTTCTTT.

The chain joins TRBV5-1 to TRBJ1-2; TRBD1 aligns across 10 bases. CDR3 length: 14 amino acids. V lost 4 bases to trimming and J lost 7 bases; unmatched junction nucleotides: 7. Germline assignment: CDR1 SGHRS and CDR2 YFSETQ. The CDR3, as DNA: TGCGCCAGCAGCGGAGGGACAGGGGAAGTTGGCTACACCTTC. Protein product: CASSGGTGEVGYTF. Complete variable domain (other parts from reference TRBV5-1 and TRBJ1-2): KAGVTQTPRYLIKTRGQQVTLSCSPISGHRSVSWYQQTPGQGLQFLFEYFSETQRNKGNFPGRFSGRQFSNSRSEMNVSTLELGDSALYLCASSGGTGEVGYTFGSGTRLTVV.

This clonotype was counted between two and nine times. The J gene is TRBJ2-3, the V gene TRBV2; D gene ambiguous. Germline lookup yields CDR1 SNHLY and CDR2 FYNNEI. This CDR3 comprises 12 residues. Deletions cut 6 bases from V and 2 bases from J, with 6 bases between. CDR3 region: CASRPLTDTQYF. The CDR3 DNA reads as TGTGCCAGCAGGCCCCTCACAGATACGCAGTATTTT.

This clonotype was seen a handful of times. V and J are TRBV7-2 and TRBJ1-1, with D unclear. The CDR3 spans 11 residues. CDR1 and CDR2 from the germline V gene are SGHTA and FQGNSA. V gave up 5 bases and J gave up 10 bases, with 11 bases separating them. The chain's CDR3 is CASSPREGAFF. DNA for the CDR3: TGTGCCAGCAGCCCGAGGGAGGGAGCTTTCTTT.